These 32 T cell receptor beta chains were sequenced from one sample in a study of blood T cell repertoires in COVID-19. TCRdb's copy holds only in-frame clones and misses some; the assay was immunoSEQ multiplex PCR. The sample lists around 300,000 clones; 85% were seen once. Sequenced sample: PBMCs or T cells enriched from blood (not recorded which). These receptors were taken from a woman between 50 and 59 years old who had recovered from COVID-19.

The rearrangement uses TRBV10-2 and TRBJ1-1; D is possibly TRBD1 (5 bases). The CDR3 has 15 residues. V was clipped by 6 bases and J by 0 bases, with 14 bases between them. CDR1 WSHSY and CDR2 SAAADI come from the germline V gene. The DNA of the CDR3 is TGCGCCAGCAGGGAAACACAGGTTCTGAACACTGAAGCTTTCTTT. This sequence encodes CASRETQVLNTEAFF.

V gene TRBV7-8 combines with J gene TRBJ2-1; 7 bases are a match to TRBD2. V was clipped by 5 bases and J by 0 bases; unmatched bases: 13. The CDR3 runs to 18 residues. The germline V gene encodes CDR1 SGHVS and CDR2 FQNEAQ. The CDR3 coding sequence is TGTGCCAGCAGCACTAGAGGCCAGCGGGGTAGCTCCTACAATGAGCAGTTCTTC. Protein sequence: CASSTRGQRGSSYNEQFF. The full variable domain, in which reference TRBV7-8 and TRBJ2-1 provide the parts outside the CDR3, is GAGVSQSPRYKVAKRGQDVALRCDPISGHVSLFWYQQALGQGPEFLTYFQNEAQLDKSGLPSDRFFAERPEGSVSTLKIQRTQQEDSAVYLCASSTRGQRGSSYNEQFFGPGTRLTVL.

The chain recombines TRBV5-4 with TRBJ1-1; 9 nucleotides agree with TRBD1. The CDR3 sequence is 15 residues long. Per the germline V gene, CDR1 is SGHNT and CDR2 is YYREEE (reference sequence). Trimming removed 4 bases from V and 5 bases from J; junction bases left unmatched: 9. CDR3 sequence reads: CASSITGGVGTEAFF. As DNA, the CDR3 is TGTGCCAGCAGCATCACAGGGGGCGTAGGGACTGAAGCTTTCTTT.

The chain joins TRBV15 to TRBJ2-6, with 7 bases that match TRBD2. CDR3 length: 19 residues. Trimming at V came to 1 base and at J to 0 bases, leaving 9 bases not matched to a gene. Germline V gene lookup returns CDR1 LNHNV and CDR2 YYDKDF (reference sequence). The CDR3 nucleotides read TGTGCCACCAGCAGAGGTGTAGAGGGAGGGGCCTCTGGGGCCAACGTCCTGACTTTC. This codes for CATSRGVEGGASGANVLTF.

The chain recombines TRBV7-6 with TRBJ2-1; D not certain. The V and J ends lost 2 bases and 7 bases respectively, with 6 bases between them. The CDR3 has 12 amino acids. Germline lookup yields CDR1 SGHVS and CDR2 FNYEAQ. In nucleotides, the CDR3 is TGTGCCAGCAGCTTAAGCGAAAATGAGCAGTTCTTC. It codes for CASSLSENEQFF. Full variable domain (missing parts from reference TRBV7-6 and TRBJ2-1): GAGVSQSPRYKVTKRGQDVALRCDPISGHVSLYWYRQALGQGPEFLTYFNYEAQQDKSGLPNDRFSAERPEGSISTLTIQRTEQRDSAMYRCASSLSENEQFFGPGTRLTVL.

The chain joins TRBV7-9 to TRBJ1-6; D is ambiguous. This CDR3 is 15 amino acids long. Germline V lookup: CDR1 SEHNR, CDR2 FQNEAQ (reference sequence). V was shortened by 5 bases and J by 5 bases, with 13 bases between the two germline ends. CDR3 protein: CASSPGNSNNSPLHF. The CDR3 coding sequence is TGTGCCAGCAGCCCCGGTAACAGTAATAATTCACCCCTCCACTTT.

CDR3 region: CASSQVNSPMDEQYF. The CDR3 coding sequence is TGTGCCAGCAGCCAAGTGAACAGTCCGATGGACGAGCAGTACTTC. The genes are TRBV14 and TRBJ2-7; D is ambiguous. Germline loops: CDR1 SGHDN, CDR2 FVKESK. There are 15 residues in the CDR3. Between the trimmed V and J ends, which lost 1 base and 5 bases, there was a span of 15 bases. Full variable domain (rest looked up from reference TRBV14 and TRBJ2-7): EAGVTQFPSHSVIEKGQTVTLRCDPISGHDNLYWYRRVMGKEIKFLLHFVKESKQDESGMPNNRFLAERTGGTYSTLKVQPAELEDSGVYFCASSQVNSPMDEQYFGPGTRLTVT.

This chain uses TRBV29-1 with TRBJ2-7; 7 bases agree with TRBD2. The CDR3 contains 12 residues. V gave up 4 bases and J gave up 6 bases; unmatched junction bases: 6. CDR1 and CDR2 (germline): SQVTM, ANQGSEA. The CDR3 is CSVGVGGREQYF. The CDR3, as DNA: TGCAGCGTTGGAGTGGGAGGGCGCGAGCAGTACTTC.

The chain carries TRBV27 and TRBJ1-2; TRBD1 agrees at 10 bases. Germline lookup yields CDR1 MNHEY and CDR2 SMNVEV (reference sequence). The CDR3 loop spans 17 amino acids. Trimming at V came to 5 bases and at J to 8 bases, leaving 17 bases not matched to a gene. For the CDR3, the DNA is TGTGCCAGCAGTACGTCCGGGACAGGGGCGGCGTTAAGGGGCTACACCTTC. It yields the protein CASSTSGTGAALRGYTF.

The rearrangement uses TRBV24-1 and TRBJ1-4, with 7 bases aligning to TRBD1. Germline V gene lookup returns CDR1 KGHDR and CDR2 SFDVKD. The CDR3 is made up of 15 amino acids. V trimming: 4 bases; J trimming: 4 bases; junction bases outside the gene matches: 5. CDR3 in amino acids: CATSDRDSYNEKLFF. CDR3 DNA: TGTGCCACCAGTGACCGGGACAGCTATAATGAAAAACTGTTTTTT.

J is TRBJ2-7 and V is TRBV18; 7 positions agree with TRBD1. CDR3 length: 13 amino acids. V was clipped by 3 bases and J by 3 bases; unmatched bases: 2. Germline CDR1 is KGHSH and CDR2 is LQKENI. The CDR3 reads CASSPRDSYEQYF. CDR3 nucleotides: TGTGCCAGCTCACCCCGGGACAGCTACGAGCAGTACTTC.

The V call is TRBV27, the J call TRBJ1-5; the D is unclear. This CDR3 is 15 amino acids long. Germline V lookup: CDR1 MNHEY, CDR2 SMNVEV (reference sequence). The V end was cut by 3 bases, the J end by 3 bases, with 12 bases between. The CDR3 region is CASSLRHPLNQPQHF. The CDR3 DNA follows: TGTGCCAGCAGTTTGAGACACCCACTCAATCAGCCCCAGCATTTT.

The V and J genes are TRBV5-1 and TRBJ2-2; TRBD1 is a possible D gene (5 bases). V was cut by 5 bases and J by 4 bases, with 9 bases left in between. The CDR3 is 13 residues long. Germline CDR1 is SGHRS and CDR2 is YFSETQ. The CDR3: CASSEGVTGELFF. CDR3 bases: TGCGCCAGCAGTGAAGGGGTCACCGGGGAGCTGTTTTTT.

Only one count was recorded for this clone. V usage is TRBV7-9 and J usage is TRBJ2-3, with D possibly being TRBD1 (5 bases). Germline loops: CDR1 SEHNR, CDR2 FQNEAQ (reference sequence). The germline V and J ends were trimmed by 6 bases and 2 bases, with 12 bases remaining between them. This CDR3 comprises 14 residues. CDR3 DNA sequence: TGTGCCAGCAGTCAGGGTGGGCACACAGATACGCAGTATTTT. As protein: CASSQGGHTDTQYF.

The V gene is TRBV5-4, the J gene TRBJ2-1, with D tentatively TRBD2 (5 bases). Trimming removed 4 bases at V and 5 bases at J, with 7 bases between. The CDR3 is 12 residues long. In germline, CDR1 is SGHNT, CDR2 YYREEE (reference sequence). CDR3 nucleotide sequence: TGTGCCAGCAGCCCGGAGGACAATGAGCAGTTCTTC. Translated, it gives CASSPEDNEQFF.

The chain is built from TRBV15 and TRBJ2-2; 10 nucleotides align to TRBD1. The V segment lost 5 bases and the J segment 6 bases; nucleotides outside the gene matches: 21. The germline V gene has CDR1 LNHNV and CDR2 YYDKDF (reference sequence). The CDR3 consists of 20 residues. The CDR3 coding sequence is TGTGCCACCAGCCCAGATACGTGGACAGGGGGTATTATAGGCCCCGGGGAGCTGTTTTTT. This sequence encodes CATSPDTWTGGIIGPGELFF.

This clone was seen once. The chain is built from TRBV15 and TRBJ2-7; TRBD1 matches 9 bases. V gave up 5 bases and J gave up 5 bases; unmatched junction bases: 7. CDR3 length: 14 residues. CDR1 and CDR2 (germline): LNHNV, YYDKDF (reference sequence). CDR3 DNA: TGTGCCACCAGCGACCGGGACAGGGACCACGAGCAGTACTTC. The encoded protein is CATSDRDRDHEQYF.

This chain uses TRBV15 with TRBJ1-5; 9 bases line up with TRBD1. Germline lookup yields CDR1 LNHNV and CDR2 YYDKDF (reference sequence). With V trimmed by 1 base and J by 6 bases, 4 bases remained unmatched. The CDR3 length is 15 residues. CDR3 residues: CATSRADRGVQPQHF. CDR3 nucleotides: TGTGCCACCAGCAGAGCTGACAGGGGGGTTCAGCCCCAGCATTTT. The full variable domain, in which reference TRBV15 and TRBJ1-5 provide the parts outside the CDR3, is DAMVIQNPRYQVTQFGKPVTLSCSQTLNHNVMYWYQQKSSQAPKLLFHYYDKDFNNEADTPDNFQSRRPNTSFCFLDIRSPGLGDTAMYLCATSRADRGVQPQHFGDGTRLSIL.

In DNA form, the CDR3 reads TGCGCCAGCAGCTTGGCCGGGACAGGGAGCTCCTACGAGCAGTACTTC. This encodes CASSLAGTGSSYEQYF. The V call is TRBV5-1, the J call TRBJ2-7, with 9 bases lining up with TRBD1. Germline-derived CDR1 and CDR2 are SGHRS and YFSETQ. V trimming: 0 bases; J trimming: 0 bases; junction bases outside the gene matches: 4. The CDR3 contains 16 residues.

This rearrangement joins TRBV6-5 to TRBJ2-3; D perhaps matches TRBD1 (6 bases). Germline-derived CDR1 and CDR2 are MNHEY and SVGAGI. The CDR3 sequence is 15 residues long. Trimming stripped 7 bases from V and 1 base from J, with 15 bases between. The CDR3 DNA reads TGTGCCAGCAAGGACAGTTGGAGCGGCACAGATACGCAGTATTTT. This encodes CASKDSWSGTDTQYF.

The rearrangement joins TRBV12-5 to TRBJ1-1; possibly TRBD1 for D (5 bases). Germline V CDR1 and CDR2: LGHNT, FRNRAP. There are 11 residues in the CDR3. The DNA for the CDR3 is TGTGGGACGACAGTGAACACTGAAGCTTTCTTT. Its translation: CGTTVNTEAFF.

The rearrangement uses TRBV10-3 and TRBJ2-2, with a tentative D call TRBD1 (5 bases). The CDR3 is 14 residues long. V lost 10 bases and J lost 5, with 17 bases in between. Per the germline V gene, CDR1 is ENHRY and CDR2 is SYGVKD. The CDR3 sequence is CATRVGAETGELFF. The CDR3 coding sequence is TGTGCCACCCGAGTTGGGGCGGAGACCGGGGAGCTGTTTTTT.

This chain connects TRBV10-3 to TRBJ1-2; 8 bases are a match to TRBD1. The CDR3 is 14 amino acids. CDR1 is ENHRY and CDR2 is SYGVKD in the germline V gene. V gave up 3 bases and J gave up 2 bases; unmatched junction bases: 2. CDR3 in DNA: TGTGCCATCAGTGACAGGACAGGGAACTATGGCTACACCTTC. Amino acid sequence: CAISDRTGNYGYTF.

The chain has TRBV19 and TRBJ2-4; possible D gene TRBD1, 6 bases. The CDR3 runs to 15 residues. V gave up 5 bases and J gave up 0 bases, with 11 bases separating them. CDR1 is LNHDA and CDR2 is SQIVND in the germline V gene (reference sequence). The CDR3 DNA follows: TGTGCCAGTAGTCAGCAGGGGCTAGCCAAAAACATTCAGTACTTC. Translated: CASSQQGLAKNIQYF.

The chain links TRBV4-1 to TRBJ1-2, with 7 bases aligning to TRBD1. The V segment lost 0 bases and the J segment 2 bases; nucleotides outside the gene matches: 6. This CDR3 spans 16 amino acids. CDR1 is MGHRA, CDR2 YSYEKL, per germline. CDR3: CASSQEGGGVNYGYTF. CDR3 coding DNA: TGCGCCAGCAGCCAAGAAGGGGGCGGGGTAAACTATGGCTACACCTTC.

V usage is TRBV13 and J usage is TRBJ1-4; D is undetermined. Trimming took off 3 bases at V and 0 bases at J, with 14 bases between the two ends. CDR1 and CDR2 (germline): PRHDT, FYEKMQ (reference sequence). The CDR3 runs 17 residues. The CDR3 sequence is CASSLRAGSATNEKLFF. The CDR3, as DNA: TGTGCCAGCAGCTTGAGGGCCGGTTCCGCAACTAATGAAAAACTGTTTTTT.

The chain's CDR3 is CASSRDISTDTQYF. CDR3 DNA: TGCGCCAGCAGCCGGGACATTAGCACAGATACGCAGTATTTT. The chain has TRBV5-1 and TRBJ2-3, with D tentatively TRBD1 (6 bases). Germline V CDR1 and CDR2: SGHRS, YFSETQ. V shed 4 bases and J shed 0 bases, with 9 bases lying between them. The CDR3 runs 14 residues.

This clone was recorded only once. The rearrangement uses TRBV3-1 (or the pseudogene TRBV3-2) and TRBJ2-2; D perhaps matches TRBD2 (6 bases). The CDR3 loop spans 15 amino acids. The V end was cut by 4 bases, the J end by 1 base, with 10 bases between. Germline values: CDR1 LGHDT, CDR2 YNNKEL (reference sequence). CDR3 DNA: TGTGCCAGCAGCCCGACTAGTGAGAACACCGGGGAGCTGTTTTTT. Its translation is CASSPTSENTGELFF.

The CDR3 protein is CASSLWGGDQPQHF. In DNA, the CDR3 is TGTGCCAGCAGCTTGTGGGGGGGAGATCAGCCCCAGCATTTT. The V call is TRBV5-4, the J call TRBJ1-5; tentatively, D is TRBD1 (5 bases). The V gene's germline CDR1 is SGHNT and CDR2 YYREEE (reference sequence). CDR3 length: 14 residues. Between the trimmed V and J ends, which lost 1 base and 5 bases, there was a span of 10 bases.

The chain links TRBV7-9 to TRBJ1-1; 7 nucleotides line up with TRBD1. Germline loops: CDR1 SEHNR, CDR2 FQNEAQ (reference sequence). The CDR3 runs 14 residues. Trimming removed 5 bases from V and 4 bases from J; junction bases left unmatched: 7. The CDR3 loop is CASSDRAGGTEAFF. The CDR3 DNA reads as TGTGCCAGCAGCGACAGGGCAGGGGGCACTGAAGCTTTCTTT.

This clone showed up just a few times. The V call is TRBV19, the J call TRBJ1-3, with a weak D call TRBD1 (6 bases). V was clipped by 5 bases and J by 4 bases, with 12 bases between them. The CDR3 covers 14 residues. The V gene's germline CDR1 is LNHDA and CDR2 SQIVND (reference sequence). The CDR3, as DNA: TGTGCCAGTAGTCGAACAGGGCCAGGAAACACCATATATTTT. It specifies CASSRTGPGNTIYF. Filled out from reference TRBV19 and TRBJ1-3, the complete variable domain reads DGGITQSPKYLFRKEGQNVTLSCEQNLNHDAMYWYRQDPGQGLRLIYYSQIVNDFQKGDIAEGYSVSREKKESFPLTVTSAQKNPTAFYLCASSRTGPGNTIYFGEGSWLTVV.

The gene calls are TRBV23-1 and TRBJ1-4; 12 bases line up with TRBD1. TRBV23-1 is noted as an ORF with a role that remains uncertain. The CDR3 runs 18 residues. V lost 4 bases, J lost 8 bases, and 14 bases stayed unmatched. The DNA of the CDR3 is TGCGCCAGCAGTCTTCGGGACAGGGGGCGAGGAGATTCAGAAAAACTGTTTTTT. As protein: CASSLRDRGRGDSEKLFF.